This T cell receptor (beta chain) comes out of a study of T-cell reconstitution after alpha-beta-depleted transplantation in children. A library of TCRbeta sequences, prepared with unique molecular identifiers, was generated. TCRdb analysed the PCR reads with MiXCR anew, one entry per CDR3 protein. The table records about 610,000 distinct CDR3 sequences, over 9.5% of them present only once. V shed 1 base and J shed 0 bases, with 19 bases lying between them. This CDR3 region has 18 residues. The germline CDR1 and CDR2 sequences are SQVTM and ANQGSEA. Sequencing used PBMCs from the stem cell graft donor, obtained from the stem cell graft. The source is a human donor who donated a stem cell graft to a child with acute myeloid leukemia. The chain is built from TRBV29-1 and TRBJ2-4; D may be TRBD1 or TRBD2 (5 bases each). The CDR3: CSVEGGGGGEVAKNIQYF. DNA for the CDR3: TGCAGCGTTGAAGGGGGCGGAGGAGGCGAAGTAGCCAAAAACATTCAGTACTTC.